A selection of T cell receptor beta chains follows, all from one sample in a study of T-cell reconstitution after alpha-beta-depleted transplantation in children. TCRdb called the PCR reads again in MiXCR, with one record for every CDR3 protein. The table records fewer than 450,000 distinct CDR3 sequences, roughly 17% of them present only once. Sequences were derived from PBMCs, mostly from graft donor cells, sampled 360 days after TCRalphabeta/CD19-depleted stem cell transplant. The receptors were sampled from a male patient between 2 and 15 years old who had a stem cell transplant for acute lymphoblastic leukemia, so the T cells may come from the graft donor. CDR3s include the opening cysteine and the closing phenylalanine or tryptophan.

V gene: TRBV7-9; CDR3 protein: CASTYSDAQVDTQYF
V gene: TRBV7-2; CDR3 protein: CASSPLAGATNEKLFF
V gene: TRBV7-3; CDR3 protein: CASSLWSGSSYNEQFF
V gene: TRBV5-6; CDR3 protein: CASSVVGLAGGPSSYNEQFF
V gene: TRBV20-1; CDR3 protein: CSARGGTVTQYF
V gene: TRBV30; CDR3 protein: CAWSWTGTPKNIQYF
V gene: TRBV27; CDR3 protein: CASSSTGRNGYTF
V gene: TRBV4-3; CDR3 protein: CASSQDRAGGSADTQYF
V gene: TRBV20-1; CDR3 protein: CSARPSVGSSYEQYF
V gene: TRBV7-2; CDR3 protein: CASSPTGSLGEQFF
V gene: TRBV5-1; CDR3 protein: CASSAGMNTEAFF